Sequencing of this T cell receptor (beta chain) was carried out in a study of identifying expanded T cells in peripheral blood. TCRdb's table, derived via immunoSEQ multiplex PCR, lists solely in-frame clones and lacks some. The table shows about 100,000 clones, with approximately 88% occurring only once. The V gene lost 0 bases and the J gene lost 4 bases, with 12 bases spanning the gap. Germline-derived CDR1 and CDR2 are MNHEY and SMNVEV (reference sequence). This CDR3 comprises 15 residues. Sequences were obtained from blood. This TCR was sampled from a person between 18 and 75 years old in good health. The chain links TRBV27 to TRBJ1-1, with TRBD1 as a possible D gene (5 bases). CDR3 sequence reads: CASSLSRQGITEAFF. CDR3 coding DNA: TGTGCCAGCAGTTTATCGCGGCAGGGCATCACTGAAGCTTTCTTT.